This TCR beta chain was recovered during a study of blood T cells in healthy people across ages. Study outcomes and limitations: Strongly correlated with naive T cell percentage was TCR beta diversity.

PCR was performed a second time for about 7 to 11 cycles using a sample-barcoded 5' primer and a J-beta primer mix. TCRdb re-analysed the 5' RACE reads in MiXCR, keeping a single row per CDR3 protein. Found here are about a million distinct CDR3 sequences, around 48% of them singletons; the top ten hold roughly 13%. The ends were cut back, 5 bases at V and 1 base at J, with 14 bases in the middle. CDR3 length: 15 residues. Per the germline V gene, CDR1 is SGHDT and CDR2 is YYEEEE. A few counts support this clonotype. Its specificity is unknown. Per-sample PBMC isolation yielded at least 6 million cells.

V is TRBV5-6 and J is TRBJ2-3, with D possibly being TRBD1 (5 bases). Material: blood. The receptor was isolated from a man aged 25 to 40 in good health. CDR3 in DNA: TGTGCCAGCAGACCGGTGGGGCAGGGCACAGATACGCAGTATTTT. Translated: CASRPVGQGTDTQYF.